This T cell receptor beta chain originates from a study of blood T cell repertoires in COVID-19. Study information: COVID-19 samples collected from the United States, Italy and Spain covered acute and convalescent phases.

Some clones are missing from TCRdb's copy, which holds only in-frame ones; the method was immunoSEQ multiplex PCR. The table records 20,000 to 30,000 clones, about 76% of them present only once. The J segment lost 10 bases and the V segment lost 5 bases, leaving 6 bases of the junction unmatched. The germline CDR1 and CDR2 sequences are SGDLS and YYNGEE. The CDR3 runs to 14 residues. The sequence was obtained from a man older than 75 with active or convalescent COVID-19. J is TRBJ2-1 and V is TRBV9; 13 nucleotides align to TRBD2. The specimen sequenced was peripheral blood. Here the CDR3 reads CASSGTSGVLEQFF. CDR3 DNA sequence: TGTGCCAGCAGTGGGACTAGCGGGGTGCTGGAGCAGTTCTTC. Looking up the rest from reference TRBV9 and TRBJ2-1 gives the full variable domain: DSGVTQTPKHLITATGQRVTLRCSPRSGDLSVYWYQQSLDQGLQFLIQYYNGEERAKGNILERFSAQQFPDLHSELNLSSLELGDSALYFCASSGTSGVLEQFFGPGTRLTVL.